The clone carrying this T cell receptor beta chain showed up just a few times. What it binds is unknown. V trimming: 4 bases; J trimming: 13 bases; junction bases outside the gene matches: 9. Germline V gene lookup returns CDR1 MNHEY and CDR2 SVGAGI. This CDR3 spans 12 amino acids. The data derive from a study of cytomegalovirus exposure and HLA in healthy donors. 60 Vbeta and 13 Jbeta primers were used in PCR. The table came from immunoSEQ multiplex PCR; TCRdb's copy has only in-frame clones and leaves some out. Seen here are approximately 100,000 clones, under 85% observed once, and the top ten hold roughly 8%. Broader study findings: In a later analysis, about 17,000 TCR beta sequences were associated with HLA alleles at 0.05 false discovery rate. Most TCR sequences were seen very rarely across donors, but some public TCRs occurred in many.

This sequence was found in a man aged 35 to 55 in good health and CMV-seronegative. This sequence joins TRBV6-5 and TRBJ2-7; 8 positions agree with TRBD2. Sequencing input: PBMCs. CDR3 sequence: CASSSPGGAYYF. The CDR3 coding sequence is TGTGCCAGCAGTTCTCCCGGGGGGGCTTATTACTTC.